This T cell receptor (beta chain) derives from a study of blood T cell repertoires in COVID-19. Method: immunoSEQ multiplex PCR; TCRdb's copy keeps in-frame clones and lacks some. The sample yields roughly 150,000 clones, 80% to 90% seen once. The CDR3 covers 11 residues. V lost 1 base and J lost 7, with 4 bases in between. The germline V gene has CDR1 SGHVS and CDR2 FNYEAQ. The sequencing input was peripheral blood. The receptor comes from a woman aged 45-65 years with COVID-19, enrolled during active disease. The genes are TRBV7-6 and TRBJ2-5, with D unclear. In DNA form, the CDR3 reads TGTGCCAGCAGCTTAGTCGGGACCCAGTACTTC. It specifies CASSLVGTQYF.